Listed below are T cell receptor beta chains from one sample, sequenced in a study of CD8+ T cells in alopecia areata. Repertoires were generated with immunoSEQ multiplex PCR, while TCRdb's copy carries only in-frame clones and drops some. The table records about 110,000 clones, approximately 63% of them present only once. Sequencing was performed on CD8+ T cells sorted from blood. The origin of the receptors is a human donor in good health. Each CDR3 is given with its conserved first and last residue. The order of the fields is clone size, V gene, J gene, D gene, CDR3 DNA, CDR3 protein. D genes are given only for firm matches. Part of the rows lack a size; the others show once, few, many or a class for expanded clones.

-	TRBV6-5	TRBJ1-1	TRBD1	TGTGCCAGCAGTAAAGGACAGGGCATGAACACTGAAGCTTTCTTT	CASSKGQGMNTEAFF
-	TRBV29-1	TRBJ2-7	TRBD2	TGCAGCGTTGGATTGGCTAGCGGGGGACTTGAGCAGTACTTC	CSVGLASGGLEQYF
-	TRBV11-1	TRBJ1-5	TRBD1	TGTGCCAGCAGCTTAGCGGTGGGACAGGGCCGCAATCAGCCCCAGCATTTT	CASSLAVGQGRNQPQHF
-	TRBV6-4	TRBJ2-1	-	TGTGCCAGCAGTGAAGGGGAGGCGCGCTACAATGAGCAGTTCTTC	CASSEGEARYNEQFF
few	TRBV18	TRBJ2-7	TRBD1	TGTGCCAGCTCACTCATCCCGGCCAGGACAGGGCCCCCCGAGCAGTACTTC	CASSLIPARTGPPEQYF
few	TRBV5-4	TRBJ2-3	-	TGTGCCAGCAGCCTTCAGGAGGGGGACACAGATACGCAGTATTTT	CASSLQEGDTDTQYF
once	TRBV19	TRBJ2-2	TRBD1	TGTGCCAGTAGTATTCCACAGGGGGCGTCGGCCGGGGAGCTGTTTTTT	CASSIPQGASAGELFF
-	TRBV2	TRBJ2-6	-	TGTGCCAGCAGTGAATGGGGCCTAACTTTTGTTGGGGCCAACGTCCTGACTTTC	CASSEWGLTFVGANVLTF
-	TRBV5-4	TRBJ2-7	-	TGTGCCAGCAGCTTGGGGTCAGGTACCTACGAGCAGTACTTC	CASSLGSGTYEQYF
-	TRBV10-3	TRBJ1-2	-	TGTGCCATCAGCGCCCTTGGCAGGGGACTACCAGGGGGCTACACCTTC	CAISALGRGLPGGYTF
-	TRBV5-6	TRBJ1-2	-	TGTGCCAGCAGCTGCGGGGAGGGCTACACCTTC	CASSCGEGYTF
many	TRBV30	TRBJ2-7	-	TGTGCCTGGAGTGTAACAGGACCCTACGAGCAGTACTTC	CAWSVTGPYEQYF
-	TRBV7-9	TRBJ2-5	-	TGTGCCAGCAGCAGAGGACCCATTGAAGAGACCCAGTACTTC	CASSRGPIEETQYF
-	TRBV28	TRBJ2-5	TRBD2	TGTGCCAGCAGTTCTAGCGGGGGGATTCTGGAGACCCAGTACTTC	CASSSSGGILETQYF
few	TRBV7-9	TRBJ1-1	-	TGTGCCAGCAGTTACGGCCGCGCTGAAGCTTTCTTT	CASSYGRAEAFF
-	TRBV9	TRBJ2-3	-	TGTGCCAGCAGCGTTACTAGCACAGATACGCAGTATTTT	CASSVTSTDTQYF
-	TRBV6-1	TRBJ1-2	-	TGTGCCAGCAGTGAAGACCCCGGGGCTAACTATGGCTACACCTTC	CASSEDPGANYGYTF
-	TRBV29-1	TRBJ2-7	TRBD1	TGCAGCGTTGTCACGGGACAGTCCTACGAGCAGTACTTC	CSVVTGQSYEQYF
-	TRBV27	TRBJ2-1	-	TGTGCCAGCAGTTTAGCAGGGGCGGGCAATGAGCAGTTCTTC	CASSLAGAGNEQFF
-	TRBV30	TRBJ2-1	TRBD2	TGTGCCTGGAGTCCCGGGACTAGCGGGGGCAATGAGCAGTTCTTC	CAWSPGTSGGNEQFF
-	TRBV25-1	TRBJ2-3	-	TGTGCCAGCAGTGAATTGGAGGGACGCACAGATACGCAGTATTTT	CASSELEGRTDTQYF
-	TRBV27	TRBJ2-7	-	TGTGCCAGCAGTTTTGCGGGGGCAGTCGAGCAGTACTTC	CASSFAGAVEQYF
-	TRBV7-9	TRBJ2-5	-	TGTGCCAGCAGCTTAAACCCGGGCCGGCCTCAAGAGACCCAGTACTTC	CASSLNPGRPQETQYF
few	TRBV29-1	TRBJ1-3	-	TGCAGCGTTGTACAGGATGGCTCTGGAAACACCATATATTTT	CSVVQDGSGNTIYF
-	TRBV27	TRBJ1-2	TRBD1	TGTGCCAGCAGTCCCCCTGGACAGGGCCACTATGGCTACACCTTC	CASSPPGQGHYGYTF
few	TRBV5-1	TRBJ2-4	-	TGCGCCAGCAGCATGGACTGGACCAAAAACATTCAGTACTTC	CASSMDWTKNIQYF
-	TRBV6-5	TRBJ2-7	-	TGTGCCAGCAGTTACTCGGTGGGTAGCTCCTACGAGCAGTACTTC	CASSYSVGSSYEQYF
once	TRBV30	TRBJ2-2	TRBD2	TGTGCCTGGAGCGCCGGGACTAGCGGGCTCGGGGAGCTGTTTTTT	CAWSAGTSGLGELFF
-	TRBV5-4	TRBJ2-7	TRBD2	TGTGCCAGCAGCCGACTAGCGGGGGCCTCCTACGAGCAGTACTTC	CASSRLAGASYEQYF
-	TRBV6-5	TRBJ1-2	-	TGTGCCAGCAGTTCACTCCCTGCCTTCGGCTACACCTTC	CASSSLPAFGYTF
-	TRBV9	TRBJ1-4	-	TGTGCCAGCAGCGTAGACGGCAGTCTCCCTGAAAAACTGTTTTTT	CASSVDGSLPEKLFF